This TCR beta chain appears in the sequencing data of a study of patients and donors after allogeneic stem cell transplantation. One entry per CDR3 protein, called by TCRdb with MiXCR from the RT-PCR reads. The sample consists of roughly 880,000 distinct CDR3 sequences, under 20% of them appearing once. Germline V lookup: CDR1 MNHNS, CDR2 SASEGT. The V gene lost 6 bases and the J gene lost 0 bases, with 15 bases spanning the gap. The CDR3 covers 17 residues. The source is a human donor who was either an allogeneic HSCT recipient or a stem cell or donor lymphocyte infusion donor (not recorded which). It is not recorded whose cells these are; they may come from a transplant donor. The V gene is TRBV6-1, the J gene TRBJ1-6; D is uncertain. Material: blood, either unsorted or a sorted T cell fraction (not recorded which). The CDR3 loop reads CASSAGSHSSYNSPLHF. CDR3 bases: TGTGCCAGCAGCGCCGGGTCACACAGCTCCTATAATTCACCCCTCCACTTT.